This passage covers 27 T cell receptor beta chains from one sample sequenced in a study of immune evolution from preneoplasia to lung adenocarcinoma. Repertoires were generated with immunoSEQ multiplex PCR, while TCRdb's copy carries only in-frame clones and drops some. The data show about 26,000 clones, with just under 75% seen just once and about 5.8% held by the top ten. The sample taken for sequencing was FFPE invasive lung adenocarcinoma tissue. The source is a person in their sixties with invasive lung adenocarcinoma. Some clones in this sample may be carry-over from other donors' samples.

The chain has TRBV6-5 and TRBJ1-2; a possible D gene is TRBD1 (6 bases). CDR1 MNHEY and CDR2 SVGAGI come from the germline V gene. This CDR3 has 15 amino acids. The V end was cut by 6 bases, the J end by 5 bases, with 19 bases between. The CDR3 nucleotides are TGTGCCAGCAGCCCTTCCTGGGAAGGGGGATATGGCTACACCTTC. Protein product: CASSPSWEGGYGYTF.

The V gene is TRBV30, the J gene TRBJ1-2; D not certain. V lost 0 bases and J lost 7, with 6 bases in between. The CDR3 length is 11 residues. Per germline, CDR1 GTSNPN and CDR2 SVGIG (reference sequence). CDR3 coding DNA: TGTGCCTGGAGTGTAGGCGGTGGCTACACCTTC. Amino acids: CAWSVGGGYTF.

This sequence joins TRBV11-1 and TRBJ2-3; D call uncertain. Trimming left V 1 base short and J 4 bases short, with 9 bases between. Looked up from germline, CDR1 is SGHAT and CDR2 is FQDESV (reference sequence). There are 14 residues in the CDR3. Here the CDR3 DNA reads TGTGCCAGCAGCTTAGGGGGTAGTTCAGATACGCAGTATTTT. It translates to CASSLGGSSDTQYF.

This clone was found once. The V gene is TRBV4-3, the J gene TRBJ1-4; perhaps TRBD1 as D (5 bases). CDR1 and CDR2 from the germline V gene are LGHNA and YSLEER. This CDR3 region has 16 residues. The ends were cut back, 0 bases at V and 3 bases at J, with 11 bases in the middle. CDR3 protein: CASSQDGRGPNEKLFF. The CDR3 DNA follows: TGCGCCAGCAGCCAAGATGGTAGGGGACCTAATGAAAAACTGTTTTTT.

CDR3 in DNA: TGTGCCTGGATGTTAAGCACAGGGAATGGCTACACCTTC. Translating it yields CAWMLSTGNGYTF. This chain links TRBV30 with TRBJ1-2; tentative D call: TRBD1 (6 bases). Germline V gene sequence: CDR1 GTSNPN, CDR2 SVGIG (reference sequence). Trimming removed 4 bases at V and 6 bases at J, with 15 bases between. CDR3 size: 13 residues. The full variable domain, with the rest looked up from reference TRBV30 and TRBJ1-2, is SQTIHQWPATLVQPVGSPLSLECTVEGTSNPNLYWYRQAAGRGLQLLFYSVGIGQISSEVPQNLSASRPQDRQFILSSKKLLLSDSGFYLCAWMLSTGNGYTFGSGTRLTVV.

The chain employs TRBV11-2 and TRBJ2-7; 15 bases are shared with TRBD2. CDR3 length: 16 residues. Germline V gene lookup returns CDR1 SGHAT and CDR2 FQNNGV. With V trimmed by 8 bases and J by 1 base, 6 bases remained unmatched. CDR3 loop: CASGPGTSGRSYEQYF. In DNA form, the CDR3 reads TGTGCCAGCGGACCCGGGACTAGCGGGAGGTCCTACGAGCAGTACTTC.

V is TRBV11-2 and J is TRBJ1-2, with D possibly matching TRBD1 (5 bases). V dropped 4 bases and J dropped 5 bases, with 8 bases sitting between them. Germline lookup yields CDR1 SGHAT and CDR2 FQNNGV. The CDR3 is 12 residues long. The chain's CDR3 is CASSSRGYGYTF. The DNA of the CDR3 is TGTGCCAGCAGCTCTAGGGGTTATGGCTACACCTTC.

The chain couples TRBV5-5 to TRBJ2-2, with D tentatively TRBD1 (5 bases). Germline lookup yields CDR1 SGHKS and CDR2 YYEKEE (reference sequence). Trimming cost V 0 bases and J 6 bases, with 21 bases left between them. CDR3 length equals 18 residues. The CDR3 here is CASSLAGPFAGAAGELFF. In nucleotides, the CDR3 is TGTGCCAGCAGCTTGGCAGGGCCCTTCGCAGGCGCAGCCGGGGAGCTGTTTTTT.

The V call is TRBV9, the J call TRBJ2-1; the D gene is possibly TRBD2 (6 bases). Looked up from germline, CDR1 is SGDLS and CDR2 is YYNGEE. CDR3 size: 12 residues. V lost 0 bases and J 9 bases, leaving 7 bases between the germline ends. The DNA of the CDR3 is TGTGCCAGCAGCGTAGTGGGGGGTGAGCAGTTCTTC. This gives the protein CASSVVGGEQFF.

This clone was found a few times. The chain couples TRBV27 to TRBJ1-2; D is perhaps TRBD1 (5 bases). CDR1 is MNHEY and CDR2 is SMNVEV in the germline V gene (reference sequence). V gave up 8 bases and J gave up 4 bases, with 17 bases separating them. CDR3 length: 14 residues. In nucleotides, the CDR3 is TGTGCCAGCTCTACCGGGGGAGGTTCCTATGGCTACACCTTC. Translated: CASSTGGGSYGYTF.

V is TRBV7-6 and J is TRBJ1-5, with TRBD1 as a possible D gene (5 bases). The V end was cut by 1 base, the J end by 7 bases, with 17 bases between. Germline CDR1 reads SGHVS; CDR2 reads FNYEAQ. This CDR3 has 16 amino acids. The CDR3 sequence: CASSLERAGFGQPQHF. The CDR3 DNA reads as TGTGCCAGCAGCTTAGAAAGAGCAGGGTTTGGCCAGCCCCAGCATTTT. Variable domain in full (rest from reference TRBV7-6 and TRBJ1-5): GAGVSQSPRYKVTKRGQDVALRCDPISGHVSLYWYRQALGQGPEFLTYFNYEAQQDKSGLPNDRFSAERPEGSISTLTIQRTEQRDSAMYRCASSLERAGFGQPQHFGDGTRLSIL.

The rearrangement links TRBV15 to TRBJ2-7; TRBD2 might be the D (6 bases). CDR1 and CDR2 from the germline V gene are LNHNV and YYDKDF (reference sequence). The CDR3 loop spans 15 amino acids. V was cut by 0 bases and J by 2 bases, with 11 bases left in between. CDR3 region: CATSREASVAYEQYF. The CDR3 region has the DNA TGTGCCACCAGCAGAGAGGCTAGCGTGGCCTACGAGCAGTACTTC.

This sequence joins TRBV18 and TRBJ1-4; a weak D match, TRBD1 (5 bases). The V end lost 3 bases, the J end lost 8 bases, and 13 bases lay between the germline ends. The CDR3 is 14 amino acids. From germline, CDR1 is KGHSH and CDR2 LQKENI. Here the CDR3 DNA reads TGTGCCAGCTCACCGGGACGGTGGTCAGAAAAACTGTTTTTT. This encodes CASSPGRWSEKLFF.

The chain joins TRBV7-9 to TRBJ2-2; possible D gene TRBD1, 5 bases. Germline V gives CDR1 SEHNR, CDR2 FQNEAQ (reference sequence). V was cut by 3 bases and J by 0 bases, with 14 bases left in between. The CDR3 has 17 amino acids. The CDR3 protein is CASSLDLQGPNTGELFF. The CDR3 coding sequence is TGTGCCAGCAGCTTGGATTTGCAGGGCCCGAACACCGGGGAGCTGTTTTTT.

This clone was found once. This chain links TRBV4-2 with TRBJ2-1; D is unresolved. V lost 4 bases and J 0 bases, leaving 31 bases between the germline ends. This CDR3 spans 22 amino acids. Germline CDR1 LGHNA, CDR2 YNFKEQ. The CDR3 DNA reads TGTGCCAGCAGCCTACTGAATGGCATACAACCTACCCGACCAAGCTCCTACAATGAGCAGTTCTTC. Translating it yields CASSLLNGIQPTRPSSYNEQFF.

DNA of the CDR3: TGCGCCAGCAGTGATTTCACTCGGAACACCGGGGAGCTGTTTTTT. It translates to CASSDFTRNTGELFF. The chain links TRBV10-1 to TRBJ2-2; D is ambiguous. Deletions cut 3 bases from V and 1 base from J, with 9 bases between. The CDR3 sequence is 15 residues long. Per germline, CDR1 WNHNN and CDR2 SYGVQD (reference sequence).

CDR3 sequence reads: CASSFMTREAFF. CDR3 bases: TGTGCCAGCAGTTTTATGACCAGGGAAGCTTTCTTT. The rearrangement links TRBV6-1 to TRBJ1-1, with unresolved D. This CDR3 contains 12 residues. From germline, CDR1 is MNHNS and CDR2 SASEGT. The V end lost 5 bases, the J end lost 8 bases, and 12 bases lay between the germline ends.

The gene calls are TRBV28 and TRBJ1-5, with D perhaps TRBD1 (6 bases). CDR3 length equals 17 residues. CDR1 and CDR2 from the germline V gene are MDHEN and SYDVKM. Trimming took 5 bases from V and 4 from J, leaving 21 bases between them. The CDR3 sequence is CASSAHRADKQNQPQHF. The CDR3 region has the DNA TGTGCCAGCAGTGCCCACAGGGCCGACAAGCAAAATCAGCCCCAGCATTTT.

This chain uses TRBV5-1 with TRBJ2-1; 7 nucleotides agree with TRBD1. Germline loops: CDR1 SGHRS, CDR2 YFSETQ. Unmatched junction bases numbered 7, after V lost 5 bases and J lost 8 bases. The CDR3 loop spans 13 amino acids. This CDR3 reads CASRLRQGYEQFF. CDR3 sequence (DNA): TGCGCCAGCAGGCTAAGACAGGGCTATGAGCAGTTCTTC.

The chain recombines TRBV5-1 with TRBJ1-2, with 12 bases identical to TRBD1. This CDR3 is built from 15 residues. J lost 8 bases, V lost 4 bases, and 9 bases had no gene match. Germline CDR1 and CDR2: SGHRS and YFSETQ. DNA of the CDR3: TGCGCCAGCAGCCCGGGACAGGGGGCTTCAAGAGGCTACACCTTC. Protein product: CASSPGQGASRGYTF.

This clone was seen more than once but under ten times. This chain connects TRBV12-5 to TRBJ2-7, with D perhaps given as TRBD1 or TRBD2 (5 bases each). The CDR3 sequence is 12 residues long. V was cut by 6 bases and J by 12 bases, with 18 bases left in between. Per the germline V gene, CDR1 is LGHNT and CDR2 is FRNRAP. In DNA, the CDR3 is TGTGCTAGTGGGACGGGGACCATAAAGGGGTACTTC. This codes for CASGTGTIKGYF.

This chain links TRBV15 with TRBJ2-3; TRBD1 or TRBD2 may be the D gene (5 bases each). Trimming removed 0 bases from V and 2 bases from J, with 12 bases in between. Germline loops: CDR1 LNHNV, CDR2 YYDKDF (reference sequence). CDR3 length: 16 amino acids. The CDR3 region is CATSREMRGFTDTQYF. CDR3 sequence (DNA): TGTGCCACCAGCAGAGAAATGAGGGGATTCACAGATACGCAGTATTTT. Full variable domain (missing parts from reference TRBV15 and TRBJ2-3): DAMVIQNPRYQVTQFGKPVTLSCSQTLNHNVMYWYQQKSSQAPKLLFHYYDKDFNNEADTPDNFQSRRPNTSFCFLDIRSPGLGDTAMYLCATSREMRGFTDTQYFGPGTRLTVL.

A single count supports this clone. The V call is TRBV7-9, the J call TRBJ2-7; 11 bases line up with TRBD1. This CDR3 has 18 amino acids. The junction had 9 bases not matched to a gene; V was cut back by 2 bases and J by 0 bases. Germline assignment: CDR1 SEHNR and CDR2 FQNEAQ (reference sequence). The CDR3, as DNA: TGTGCCAGCAGCTTATGGGACAGGGGGTCATTCAGCTCCTACGAGCAGTACTTC. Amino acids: CASSLWDRGSFSSYEQYF.

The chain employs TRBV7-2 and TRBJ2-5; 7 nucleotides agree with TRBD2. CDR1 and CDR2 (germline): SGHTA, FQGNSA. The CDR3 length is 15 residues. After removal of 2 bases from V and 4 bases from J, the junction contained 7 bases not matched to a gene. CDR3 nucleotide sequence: TGTGCCAGCAGCTTATTGGACGGGAGGCGAGAGACCCAGTACTTC. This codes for CASSLLDGRRETQYF.

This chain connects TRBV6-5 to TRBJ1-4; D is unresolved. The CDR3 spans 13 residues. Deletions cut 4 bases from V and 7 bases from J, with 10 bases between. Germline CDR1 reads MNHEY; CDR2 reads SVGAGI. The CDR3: CASSSRDGEKLFF. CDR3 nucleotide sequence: TGTGCCAGCAGTTCACGTGACGGTGAAAAACTGTTTTTT.

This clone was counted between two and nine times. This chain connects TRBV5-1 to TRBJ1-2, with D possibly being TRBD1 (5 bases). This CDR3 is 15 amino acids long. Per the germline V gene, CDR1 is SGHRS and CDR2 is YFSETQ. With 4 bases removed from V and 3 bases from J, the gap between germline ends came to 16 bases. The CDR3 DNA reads TGCGCCAGCAGCGCAAGTGGGGACGAATACTATGGCTACACCTTC. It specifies CASSASGDEYYGYTF. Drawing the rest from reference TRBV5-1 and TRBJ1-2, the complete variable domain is KAGVTQTPRYLIKTRGQQVTLSCSPISGHRSVSWYQQTPGQGLQFLFEYFSETQRNKGNFPGRFSGRQFSNSRSEMNVSTLELGDSALYLCASSASGDEYYGYTFGSGTRLTVV.

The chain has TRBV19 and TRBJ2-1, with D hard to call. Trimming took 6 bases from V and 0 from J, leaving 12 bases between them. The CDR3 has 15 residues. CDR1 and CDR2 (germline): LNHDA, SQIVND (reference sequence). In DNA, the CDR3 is TGTGCCAGTAGGGTGGGCATGAGCTCCTACAATGAGCAGTTCTTC. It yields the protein CASRVGMSSYNEQFF.